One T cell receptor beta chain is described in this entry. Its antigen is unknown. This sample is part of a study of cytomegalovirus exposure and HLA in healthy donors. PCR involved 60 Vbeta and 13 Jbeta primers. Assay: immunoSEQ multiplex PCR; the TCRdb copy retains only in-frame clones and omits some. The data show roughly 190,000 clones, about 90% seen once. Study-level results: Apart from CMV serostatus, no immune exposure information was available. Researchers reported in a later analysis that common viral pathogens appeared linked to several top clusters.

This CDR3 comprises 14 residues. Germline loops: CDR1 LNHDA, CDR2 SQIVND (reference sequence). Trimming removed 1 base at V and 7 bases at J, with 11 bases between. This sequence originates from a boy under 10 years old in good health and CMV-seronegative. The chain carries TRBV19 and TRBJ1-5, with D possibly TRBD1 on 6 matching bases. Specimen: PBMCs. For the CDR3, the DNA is TGTGCCAGTAGTATAGTTAGGGGGATCCAGCCCCAGCATTTT. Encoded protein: CASSIVRGIQPQHF. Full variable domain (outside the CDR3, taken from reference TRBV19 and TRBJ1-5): DGGITQSPKYLFRKEGQNVTLSCEQNLNHDAMYWYRQDPGQGLRLIYYSQIVNDFQKGDIAEGYSVSREKKESFPLTVTSAQKNPTAFYLCASSIVRGIQPQHFGDGTRLSIL.